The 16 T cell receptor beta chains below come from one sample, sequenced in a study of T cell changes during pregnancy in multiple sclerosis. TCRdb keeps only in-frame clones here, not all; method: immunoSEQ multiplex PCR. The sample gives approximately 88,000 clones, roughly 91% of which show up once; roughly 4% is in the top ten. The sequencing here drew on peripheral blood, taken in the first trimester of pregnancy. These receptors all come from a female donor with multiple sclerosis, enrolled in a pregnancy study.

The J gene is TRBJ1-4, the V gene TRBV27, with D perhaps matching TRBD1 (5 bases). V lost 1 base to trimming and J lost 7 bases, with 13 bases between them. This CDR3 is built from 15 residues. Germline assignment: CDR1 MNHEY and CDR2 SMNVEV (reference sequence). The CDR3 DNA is TGTGCCAGCAGTTTATTATCCAGGGAAGGTGAAAAACTGTTTTTT. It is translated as CASSLLSREGEKLFF.

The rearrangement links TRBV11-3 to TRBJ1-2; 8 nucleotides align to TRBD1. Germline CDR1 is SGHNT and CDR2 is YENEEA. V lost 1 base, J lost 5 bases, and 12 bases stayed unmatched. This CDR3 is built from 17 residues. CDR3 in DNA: TGTGCCAGCAGCTTAGGGTCCGGCAACAGGGGGTTGTATGGCTACACCTTC. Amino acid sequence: CASSLGSGNRGLYGYTF.

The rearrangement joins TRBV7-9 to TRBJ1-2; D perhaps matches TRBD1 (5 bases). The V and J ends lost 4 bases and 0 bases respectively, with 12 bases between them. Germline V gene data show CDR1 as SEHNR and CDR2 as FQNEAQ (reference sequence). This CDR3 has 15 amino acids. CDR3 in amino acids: CASSSLGQANYGYTF. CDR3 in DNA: TGTGCCAGCAGCTCCCTGGGGCAAGCTAACTATGGCTACACCTTC.

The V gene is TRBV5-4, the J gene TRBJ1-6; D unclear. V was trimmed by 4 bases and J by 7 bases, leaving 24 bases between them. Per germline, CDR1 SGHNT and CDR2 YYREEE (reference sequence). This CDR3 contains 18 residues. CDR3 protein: CASSARAAEHSTNSPLHF. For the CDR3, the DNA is TGTGCCAGCAGCGCGAGGGCAGCAGAACATTCGACGAATTCACCCCTCCACTTT.

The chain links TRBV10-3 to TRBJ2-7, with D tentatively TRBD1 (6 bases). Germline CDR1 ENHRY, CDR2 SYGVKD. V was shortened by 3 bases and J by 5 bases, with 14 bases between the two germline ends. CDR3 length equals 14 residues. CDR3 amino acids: CAISDPDRFDEQYF. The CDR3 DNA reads TGTGCCATCAGTGATCCTGACAGGTTTGACGAGCAGTACTTC.

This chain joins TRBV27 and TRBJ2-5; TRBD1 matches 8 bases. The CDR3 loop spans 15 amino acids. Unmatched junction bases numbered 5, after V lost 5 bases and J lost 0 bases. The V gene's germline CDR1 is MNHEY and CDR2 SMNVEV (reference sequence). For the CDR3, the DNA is TGTGCCAGCAGTAGGGACAGGCGGTACCAAGAGACCCAGTACTTC. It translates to CASSRDRRYQETQYF.

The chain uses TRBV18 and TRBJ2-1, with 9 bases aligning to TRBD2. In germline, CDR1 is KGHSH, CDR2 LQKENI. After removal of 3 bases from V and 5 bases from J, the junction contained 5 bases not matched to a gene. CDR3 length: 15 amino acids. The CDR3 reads CASSPVRGGNNEQFF. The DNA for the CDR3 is TGTGCCAGCTCACCTGTGCGGGGGGGCAACAATGAGCAGTTCTTC.

CDR3 protein: CASSLGGARGYTF. The CDR3 DNA reads as TGTGCCAGCAGCCTCGGGGGGGCCCGGGGCTACACCTTC. The chain couples TRBV6-5 to TRBJ1-2; D might be TRBD1 (6 bases). Trimming removed 6 bases at V and 8 bases at J, with 16 bases between. The CDR3 is 13 amino acids. Germline V gene data show CDR1 as MNHEY and CDR2 as SVGAGI.

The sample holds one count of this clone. This chain's CDR3 is CASSIGQYYGYTF. In DNA form, the CDR3 reads TGTGCCAGCAGCATAGGACAGTATTATGGCTACACCTTC. The chain combines TRBV28 with TRBJ1-2, with D possibly matching TRBD1 (6 bases). V was cut by 6 bases and J by 5 bases, with 13 bases left in between. Germline values: CDR1 MDHEN, CDR2 SYDVKM. The CDR3 has 13 residues.

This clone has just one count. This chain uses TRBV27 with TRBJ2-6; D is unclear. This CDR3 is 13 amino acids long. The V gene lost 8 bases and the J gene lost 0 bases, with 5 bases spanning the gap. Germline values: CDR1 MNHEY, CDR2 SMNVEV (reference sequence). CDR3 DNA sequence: TGTGCCAGCCGAGGCTCTGGGGCCAACGTCCTGACTTTC. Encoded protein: CASRGSGANVLTF.

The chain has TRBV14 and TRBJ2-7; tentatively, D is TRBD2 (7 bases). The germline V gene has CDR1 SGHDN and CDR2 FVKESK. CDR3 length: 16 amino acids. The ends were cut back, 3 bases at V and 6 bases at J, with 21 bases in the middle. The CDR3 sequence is CASSQRTGTKGGEQYF. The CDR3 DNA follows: TGTGCCAGCAGCCAGCGGACTGGGACTAAGGGGGGCGAGCAGTACTTC.

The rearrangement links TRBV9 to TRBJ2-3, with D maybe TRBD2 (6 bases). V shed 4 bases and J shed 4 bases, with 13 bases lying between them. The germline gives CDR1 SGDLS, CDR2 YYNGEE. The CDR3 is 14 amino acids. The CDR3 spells CASSPRGGADTQYF. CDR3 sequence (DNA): TGTGCCAGCAGCCCCCGGGGAGGAGCAGATACGCAGTATTTT.

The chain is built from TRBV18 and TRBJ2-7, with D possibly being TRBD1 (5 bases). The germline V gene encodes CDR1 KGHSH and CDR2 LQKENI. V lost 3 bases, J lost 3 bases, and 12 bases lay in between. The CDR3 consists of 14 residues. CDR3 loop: CASSPQGDSYEQYF. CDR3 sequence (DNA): TGTGCCAGCTCACCCCAGGGTGACAGCTACGAGCAGTACTTC.

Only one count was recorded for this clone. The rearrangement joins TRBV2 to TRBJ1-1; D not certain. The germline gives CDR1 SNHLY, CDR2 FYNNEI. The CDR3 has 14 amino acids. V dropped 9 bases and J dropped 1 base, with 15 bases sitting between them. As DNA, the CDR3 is TGTGCCAGGACGGGTAACACCTCGAACACTGAAGCTTTCTTT. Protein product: CARTGNTSNTEAFF.

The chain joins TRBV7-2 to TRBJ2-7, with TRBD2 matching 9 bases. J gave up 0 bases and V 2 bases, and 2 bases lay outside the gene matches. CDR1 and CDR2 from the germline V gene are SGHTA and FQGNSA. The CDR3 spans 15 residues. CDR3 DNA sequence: TGTGCCAGCAGCTTACGCGGGGGGGCCTCCTACGAGCAGTACTTC. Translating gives CASSLRGGASYEQYF. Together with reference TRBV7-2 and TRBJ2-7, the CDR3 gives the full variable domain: GAGVSQSPSNKVTEKGKDVELRCDPISGHTALYWYRQSLGQGLEFLIYFQGNSAPDKSGLPSDRFSAERTGGSVSTLTIQRTQQEDSAVYLCASSLRGGASYEQYFGPGTRLTVT.

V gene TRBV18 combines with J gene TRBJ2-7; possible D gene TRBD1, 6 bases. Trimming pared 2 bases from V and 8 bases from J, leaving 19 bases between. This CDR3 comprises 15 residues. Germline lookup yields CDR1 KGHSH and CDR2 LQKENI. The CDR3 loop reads CASSPGSQGSAKQYF. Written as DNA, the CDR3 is TGTGCCAGCTCACCAGGGTCACAGGGATCGGCAAAGCAGTACTTC.